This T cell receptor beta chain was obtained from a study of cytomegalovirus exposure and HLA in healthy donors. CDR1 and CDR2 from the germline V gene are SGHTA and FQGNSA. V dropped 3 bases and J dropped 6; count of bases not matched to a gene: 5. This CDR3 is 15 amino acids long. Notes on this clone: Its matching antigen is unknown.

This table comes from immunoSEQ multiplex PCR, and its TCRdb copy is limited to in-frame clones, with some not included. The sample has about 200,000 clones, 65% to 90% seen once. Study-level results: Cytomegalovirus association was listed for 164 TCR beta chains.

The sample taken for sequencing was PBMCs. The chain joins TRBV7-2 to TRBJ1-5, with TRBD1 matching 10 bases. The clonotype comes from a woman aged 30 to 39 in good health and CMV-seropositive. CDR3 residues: CASSFSGQGIQPQHF. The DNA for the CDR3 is TGTGCCAGCAGCTTTTCGGGACAGGGGATTCAGCCCCAGCATTTT.